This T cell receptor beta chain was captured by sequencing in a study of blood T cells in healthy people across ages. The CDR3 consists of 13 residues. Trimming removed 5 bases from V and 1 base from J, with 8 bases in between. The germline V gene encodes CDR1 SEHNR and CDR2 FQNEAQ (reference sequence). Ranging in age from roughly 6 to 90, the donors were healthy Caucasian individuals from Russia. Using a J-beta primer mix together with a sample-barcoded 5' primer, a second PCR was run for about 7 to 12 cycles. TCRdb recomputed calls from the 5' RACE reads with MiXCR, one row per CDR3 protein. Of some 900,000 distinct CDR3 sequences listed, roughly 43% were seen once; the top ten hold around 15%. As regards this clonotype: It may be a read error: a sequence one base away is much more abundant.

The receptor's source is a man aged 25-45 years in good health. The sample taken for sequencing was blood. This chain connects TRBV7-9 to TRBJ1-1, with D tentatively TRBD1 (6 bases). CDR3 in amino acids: CASSKTGNTEAFF. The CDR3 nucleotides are TGTGCCAGCAGCAAGACAGGGAACACTGAAGCTTTCTTT.